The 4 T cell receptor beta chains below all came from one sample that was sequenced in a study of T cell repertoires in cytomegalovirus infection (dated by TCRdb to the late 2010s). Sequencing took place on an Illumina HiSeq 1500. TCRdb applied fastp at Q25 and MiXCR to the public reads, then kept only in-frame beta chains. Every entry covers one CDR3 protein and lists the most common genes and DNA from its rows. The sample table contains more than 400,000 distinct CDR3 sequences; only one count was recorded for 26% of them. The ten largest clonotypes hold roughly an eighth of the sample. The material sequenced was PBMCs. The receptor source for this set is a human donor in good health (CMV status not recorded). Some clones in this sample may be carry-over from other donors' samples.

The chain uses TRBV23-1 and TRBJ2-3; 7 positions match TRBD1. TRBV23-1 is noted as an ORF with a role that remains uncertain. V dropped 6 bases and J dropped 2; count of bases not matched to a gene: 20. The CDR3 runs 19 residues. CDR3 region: CASRQLNRDSLYLTDTQYF. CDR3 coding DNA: TGCGCCAGCAGACAACTAAACCGGGACAGCCTTTATCTCACAGATACGCAGTATTTT.

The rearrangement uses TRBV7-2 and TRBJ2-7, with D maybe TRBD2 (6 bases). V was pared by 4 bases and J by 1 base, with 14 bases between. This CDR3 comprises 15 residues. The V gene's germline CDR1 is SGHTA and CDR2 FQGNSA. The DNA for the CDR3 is TGTGCCAGCAGCTCGGGACTTCGCCCTTCCTACGAGCAGTACGTC. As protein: CASSSGLRPSYEQYV.

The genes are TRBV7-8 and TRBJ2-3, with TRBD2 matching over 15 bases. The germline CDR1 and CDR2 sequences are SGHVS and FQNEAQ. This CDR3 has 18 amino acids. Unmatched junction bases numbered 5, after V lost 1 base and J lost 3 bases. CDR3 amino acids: CASSLGGGTSGRTDTQYF. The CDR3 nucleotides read TGTGCCAGCAGCTTAGGGGGGGGGACTAGCGGGAGGACAGATACGCAGTATTTT.

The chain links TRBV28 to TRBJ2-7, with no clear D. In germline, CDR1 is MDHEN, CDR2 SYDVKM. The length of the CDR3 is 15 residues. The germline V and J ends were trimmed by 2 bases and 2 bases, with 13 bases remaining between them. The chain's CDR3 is CASSLRGLKAYEQYF. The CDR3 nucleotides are TGTGCCAGCAGTTTACGCGGTCTTAAAGCCTACGAGCAGTACTTC.